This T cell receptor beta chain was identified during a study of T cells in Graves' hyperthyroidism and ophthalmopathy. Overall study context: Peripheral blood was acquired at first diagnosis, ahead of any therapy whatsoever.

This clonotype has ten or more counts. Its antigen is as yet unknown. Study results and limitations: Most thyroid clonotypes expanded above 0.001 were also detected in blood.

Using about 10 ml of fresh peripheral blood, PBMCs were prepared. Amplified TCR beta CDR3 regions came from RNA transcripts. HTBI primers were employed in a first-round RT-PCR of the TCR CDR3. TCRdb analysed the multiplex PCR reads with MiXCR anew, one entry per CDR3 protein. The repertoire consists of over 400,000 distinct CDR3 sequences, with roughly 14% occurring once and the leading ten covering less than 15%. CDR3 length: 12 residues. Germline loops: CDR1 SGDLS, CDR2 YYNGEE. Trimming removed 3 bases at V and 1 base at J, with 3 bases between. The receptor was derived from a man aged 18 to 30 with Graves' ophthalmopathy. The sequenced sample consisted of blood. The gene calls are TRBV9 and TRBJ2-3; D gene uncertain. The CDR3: CASSGGTDTQYF. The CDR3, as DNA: TGTGCCAGCAGCGGCGGCACAGATACGCAGTATTTT.